This T cell receptor beta chain was recorded in a study of blood T cell repertoires in COVID-19. Study background: Italy, Spain and the United States were the sources of the convalescent and acute COVID-19 samples. Sample material is recorded as cDNA or gDNA derived from T cells, B-cell-depleted T cells, or PBMCs.

Under the authors' procedure: Nucleated cell counts were estimated from reference gene primer amplification. Clones were sequenced by immunoSEQ multiplex PCR, and TCRdb holds only the in-frame ones, with some missing. D and trimming were read from the DNA, whereas the V and J calls and clone size are those reported in that table. Here the sample spans about 20,000 clones, roughly nine tenths being singletons. This CDR3 has 12 amino acids. The V and J ends lost 6 bases and 7 bases, in that order; junction bases with no gene match: 4. This TCR was recovered from a human donor in a cohort sampled during active COVID-19. The chain carries TRBV12-3 or TRBV12-4 and TRBJ1-2, with 8 nucleotides matching TRBD1. Sequenced input: peripheral blood. DNA for the CDR3: TGTGCCAGCAGCGGAGACAGGGGTGGCTACACCTTC. Amino acids: CASSGDRGGYTF.